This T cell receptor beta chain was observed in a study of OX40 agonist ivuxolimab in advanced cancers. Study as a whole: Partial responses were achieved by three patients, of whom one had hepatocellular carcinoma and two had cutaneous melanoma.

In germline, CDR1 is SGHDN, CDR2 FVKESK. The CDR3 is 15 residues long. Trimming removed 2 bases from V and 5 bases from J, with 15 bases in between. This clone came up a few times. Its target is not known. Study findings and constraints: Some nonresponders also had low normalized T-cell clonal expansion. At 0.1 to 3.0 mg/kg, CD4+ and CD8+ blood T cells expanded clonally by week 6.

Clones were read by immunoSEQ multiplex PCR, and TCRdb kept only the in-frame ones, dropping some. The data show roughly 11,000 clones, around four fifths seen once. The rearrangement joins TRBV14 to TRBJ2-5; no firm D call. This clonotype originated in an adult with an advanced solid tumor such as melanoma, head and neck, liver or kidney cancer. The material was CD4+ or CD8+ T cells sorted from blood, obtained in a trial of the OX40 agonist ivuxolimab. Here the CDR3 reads CASSQTTAGGETQYF. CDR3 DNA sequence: TGTGCCAGCAGCCAAACAACGGCAGGTGGGGAGACCCAGTACTTC.